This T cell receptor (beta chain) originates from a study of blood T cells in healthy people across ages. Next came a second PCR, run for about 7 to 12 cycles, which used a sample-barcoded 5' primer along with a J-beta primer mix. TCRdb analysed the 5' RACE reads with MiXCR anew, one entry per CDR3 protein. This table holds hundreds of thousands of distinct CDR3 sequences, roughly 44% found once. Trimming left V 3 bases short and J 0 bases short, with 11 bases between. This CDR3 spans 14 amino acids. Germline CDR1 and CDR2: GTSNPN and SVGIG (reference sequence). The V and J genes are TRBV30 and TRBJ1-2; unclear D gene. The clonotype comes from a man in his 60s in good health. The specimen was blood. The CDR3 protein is CAWRIPGTNYGYTF. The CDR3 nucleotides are TGTGCCTGGAGGATACCGGGGACTAACTATGGCTACACCTTC.